One T cell receptor (beta chain) is described in this entry. The clone's antigen remains unknown. Per-base qualities were not stored, and no clone one base away is much larger. The immunoSEQ hsTCRB v3.0 assay was used at survey level resolution to sequence the TRB variable region. TRB sequencing targeted a depth of about 35,000-50,000 T-cell genomes per sample. Pooled TRB libraries were sequenced on an Illumina MiSeq with a v3 150-cycle kit. In the authors' own workflow: Repertoire analysis ran in R within a reproducible Nextflow workflow covering QC, data transformation and analysis. LymphoSeq2, an R package for exploring AIRR-Seq data, was used to implement custom analyses. After excluding a handful of samples that yielded fewer than 5000 total TRB sequences, fewer than 200 HIV repertoires remained for analysis. Of the 188 retained HIV repertoires, some 60 were collected before and 120 to 130 after ART initiation. Repertoires were downsampled to 5000 TRB nucleotide sequences, with summary statistics averaged over 100 downsampling iterations. TRB sequences were retained for analysis only if CDR3 regions of at least seven amino acids were present. Diversity was assessed using a clonality score derived from Shannon entropy and using the Gini coefficient. In the repertoire networks, any two of the top 5000 CDR3 amino acid sequences were connected whenever the two sequences differed by an edit distance of one. GLIPH2 predicted antigen specificity groups and MHC restriction for TRB CDR3 amino acid sequences. To flag known associations with CMV, EBV, HIV or tissue antigens, CDR3 amino acid sequences were compared against VDJdb and McPAS-TCR. Pre-ART, post-ART and control groups were compared with Wilcoxon signed-rank tests and Holm-Bonferroni correction. TCRdb mirrors the immuneACCESS table, restricted to in-frame sequences. Some clones are absent from its copies; in checked studies, under half trace to an unresolved V gene, and the reason for the others is unknown. D and trimming were read from the DNA, whereas the V and J calls and clone size are those reported in that table. This sample gives more than 20,000 clones in total; over 70% of them show up just once. Approximately 4.6% of the sample rests with the top ten.

To be included, a participant needed at least one PBMC sample from before ART initiation plus at least two post-ART samples. Every participant with HIV received treatment in the United States of America. Before DNA extraction, cryopreserved samples of about 0.9-10 million PBMC were thawed and then washed. At the time of the earliest PBMC sample, participants with HIV were aged between roughly 20 and 55 years. Each participant contributed PBMC samples from 1-4 timepoints before ART initiation and 2-8 timepoints after ART initiation, with a median of 7 samples. For every participant, serial HIV viral load, CD4+ T-cell count, ART history and demographic data were obtained. Genomic DNA was extracted from unsorted PBMC with a Qiagen kit on a QIAcube, with processing performed in batches of 12 samples. This sample is drawn from a study of long-term antiretroviral therapy in people with HIV (dated by TCRdb to between 2021 and 2024). The study in broad terms: Collection of the earliest samples took place about a decade ahead of the 2015 WHO recommendation for immediate ART, at a time when ART was typically delayed until CD4 counts fell. A retrospective serial study tested whether changes in peripheral blood TRB repertoire composition and diversity were associated with ART initiation and durable HIV suppression. The cohort contributed 150 to 200 cryopreserved PBMC samples from fewer than 35 adults with confirmed HIV infection, collected serially over a mean of approximately 6 years (range 1-12). Of the approximately 28 participants with HIV, roughly 10 were female. Test extractions of a monoclonal T-cell line alongside about 35 polyclonal samples showed no cross-contamination during QIAcube processing. Summary of the overall study and its limitations: Because pre-ART samples had limited cell numbers, profiling was done on unsorted PBMC rather than on sorted CD4+ and CD8+ T cells. HIV repertoires had narrower CDR3 length ranges than controls, and the network structure suggested an antigen-experienced repertoire that shifted only slightly toward naive after ART. Owing to limited PBMC availability, only the TCR beta chain was sequenced, without alpha chain pairing. At every time point, the repertoire was dominated by expanded TRB clones first identified before ART initiation, although this dominance fluctuated and, in many PLHIV, declined after ART. Inferences about post-ART repertoire changes are limited because no data were available on ART adherence, viral resistance or therapy changes. Starting ART was linked to a significant rise in TRB diversity, yet even with long-term ART the diversity remained significantly lower than in transplant donor controls. Samples dated from the mid-2000s to the late 2010s, and the ART regimens used may be less effective than current ones.

CDR1 and CDR2 (SGHDN, FVKESK) derive from the germline V gene. The CDR3 runs 15 residues from the cysteine to the phenylalanine. Only CDR3 DNA remains: 45 bases, in frame from the first base. The V and J ends are trimmed by 4 bases and 4 bases, leaving 16 bases between them. This sequence uses TRBV14 and TRBJ1-2; the D region possibly corresponds to TRBD1 (6 bases align). The source material was unsorted PBMCs, sampled 3 years after starting antiretroviral therapy. The origin of this receptor is a young man with HIV. The nucleotide sequence reads TGTGCCAGCAGCCCCGTGGCGGGGGCGATCTATGGCTACACCTTC. It codes for CASSPVAGAIYGYTF.